This T cell receptor beta chain was found in a study of T cell changes during pregnancy in multiple sclerosis (dated by TCRdb to the late 2010s). About the investigation overall: Changes in the T cell repertoire over the course of pregnancy were examined in this study in women with multiple sclerosis.

Worth noting for this clone: Its antigen specificity is not known. No much larger clone is present one base from it, and per-base qualities are unavailable.

The library was produced with the immunoSEQ multiplex PCR assay. TCRdb carries this immuneACCESS record with in-frame sequences only. Its versions omit some clonotypes, under half of them owing to an unresolved V gene in the studies checked, with the rest unexplained. This sample lists about 73,000 clones; roughly 90% were detected once. The ten top clones hold 9.5% of the sample. The specimen was peripheral blood, collected after pregnancy. This clonotype was obtained from a female donor in good health, enrolled as a control in a pregnancy study.

The CDR3 reads as follows: CASSSGRLGFF. The nucleotide sequence reads as follows: TGTGCCAGTAGTAGCGGGAGGCTGGGGTTCTTC. The chain links TRBV19 with TRBJ2-1; TRBD2 agrees with 8 junctional bases. Spanning cysteine to phenylalanine, the CDR3 consists of 11 amino acids. The CDR3 DNA has 33 bases and is translated from base 1. Sequences LNHDA (CDR1) and SQIVND (CDR2) are obtained from the germline V gene (reference sequence). Compared with germline, V lacks 4 bases and J lacks 15 bases; bases without a gene match: 5.